Each of the 24 T cell receptor beta chains below was sequenced from the same sample in a study of blood T cell repertoires in COVID-19. TCRdb's table, derived via immunoSEQ multiplex PCR, lists solely in-frame clones and lacks some. The sample yields some 250,000 clones, 80% to 90% seen once. Sequencing was carried out using peripheral blood. These receptors came from a man between 60 and 75 years old with acute or convalescent COVID-19.

This clone was picked up a small number of times. The chain recombines TRBV29-1 with TRBJ1-2, with a tentative D call TRBD1 (5 bases). The V end lost 8 bases, the J end lost 7 bases, and 14 bases lay between the germline ends. Germline CDR1 SQVTM, CDR2 ANQGSEA. The CDR3 contains 11 residues. For the CDR3, the DNA is TGCAGCTGCTTCGACAGAAGTGGCTACACCTTC. Protein: CSCFDRSGYTF.

The V and J genes are TRBV2 and TRBJ1-1, with a weak D call TRBD1 (6 bases). Trimming took off 5 bases at V and 1 base at J, with 11 bases between the two ends. The CDR3 is made up of 14 amino acids. Germline V gene sequence: CDR1 SNHLY, CDR2 FYNNEI. The CDR3 DNA sequence: TGTGCCAGCAGTACAGGGTCGGGGAACACTGAAGCTTTCTTT. Residues: CASSTGSGNTEAFF.

The chain has TRBV10-3 and TRBJ2-5, with D tentatively TRBD2 (6 bases). Germline CDR1 and CDR2: ENHRY and SYGVKD. The V end lost 4 bases, the J end lost 5 bases, and 8 bases lay between the germline ends. There are 12 residues in the CDR3. The CDR3 bases are TGTGCCATCAGTGTGAGCGGGGAGACCCAGTACTTC. As protein: CAISVSGETQYF.

This clone appeared once. V gene TRBV7-3 combines with J gene TRBJ1-2; 7 bases align to TRBD1. The CDR3 loop spans 14 amino acids. Per the germline V gene, CDR1 is SGHTA and CDR2 is FQGTGA. V shed 4 bases, J shed 7 bases, and the junction held 9 bases outside the gene matches. This CDR3 reads CASSSGTATAGYTF. The CDR3 region has the DNA TGTGCCAGCAGCTCCGGGACAGCGACGGCTGGCTACACCTTC.

The rearrangement links TRBV9 to TRBJ2-7, with 11 positions matching TRBD1. Germline V gene data show CDR1 as SGDLS and CDR2 as YYNGEE. J lost 7 bases, V lost 3 bases, and 6 bases had no gene match. The CDR3 is 14 residues long. The CDR3: CASSGGQGALEQYF. CDR3 DNA sequence: TGTGCCAGCAGCGGTGGACAGGGGGCGCTTGAGCAGTACTTC.

V is TRBV3-1 (or the pseudogene TRBV3-2) and J is TRBJ1-2; 12 nucleotides align to TRBD1. The CDR3 extends over 19 amino acids. Germline CDR1 is LGHDT and CDR2 is YNNKEL (reference sequence). V trimming: 0 bases; J trimming: 7 bases; junction bases outside the gene matches: 15. The CDR3 sequence is CASSQEGLEPGQGARGYTF. The CDR3 nucleotides are TGTGCCAGCAGCCAAGAAGGCCTCGAGCCGGGACAGGGGGCTCGTGGCTACACCTTC.

The chain has TRBV28 and TRBJ2-7; possible D gene TRBD1, 5 bases. The CDR3 runs to 14 residues. The V end was cut by 2 bases, the J end by 5 bases, with 13 bases between. Germline V lookup: CDR1 MDHEN, CDR2 SYDVKM. The CDR3 nucleotides read TGTGCCAGCAGTTTAGGGGCAGGGATCCACGAGCAGTACTTC. It translates to CASSLGAGIHEQYF. Together with reference TRBV28 and TRBJ2-7, the CDR3 gives the full variable domain: DVKVTQSSRYLVKRTGEKVFLECVQDMDHENMFWYRQDPGLGLRLIYFSYDVKMKEKGDIPEGYSVSREKKERFSLILESASTNQTSMYLCASSLGAGIHEQYFGPGTRLTVT.

This clone was seen many times. The chain couples TRBV28 to TRBJ2-7, with D maybe TRBD2 (5 bases). Trimming took off 3 bases at V and 6 bases at J, with 18 bases between the two ends. Germline values: CDR1 MDHEN, CDR2 SYDVKM. The CDR3 has 15 amino acids. The CDR3 sequence: CASSLPSSGSGEQYF. In DNA form, the CDR3 reads TGTGCCAGCAGTTTGCCCTCCTCGGGATCGGGCGAGCAGTACTTC.

This rearrangement joins TRBV9 to TRBJ2-7; 9 bases align to TRBD1. V dropped 1 base and J dropped 4; count of bases not matched to a gene: 6. Germline V gene data show CDR1 as SGDLS and CDR2 as YYNGEE. The CDR3 contains 15 residues. The CDR3 DNA is TGTGCCAGCAGCGTAACGGGACAGGGAAAGTACGAGCAGTACTTC. This encodes CASSVTGQGKYEQYF.

This chain joins TRBV27 and TRBJ2-5; maybe TRBD2 (6 bases). V lost 4 bases and J lost 4, with 13 bases in between. The CDR3 is made up of 14 amino acids. The germline V gene encodes CDR1 MNHEY and CDR2 SMNVEV (reference sequence). The CDR3 sequence: CASSWARGRETQYF. In nucleotides, the CDR3 is TGTGCCAGCAGTTGGGCGCGGGGCAGAGAGACCCAGTACTTC.

This chain links TRBV3-1 (or the pseudogene TRBV3-2) with TRBJ1-4, with unresolved D. The germline V gene has CDR1 LGHDT and CDR2 YNNKEL (reference sequence). The CDR3 consists of 19 residues. V lost 0 bases and J 0 bases, leaving 17 bases between the germline ends. The CDR3 loop reads CASSQDLGSRRATNEKLFF. The CDR3 region has the DNA TGTGCCAGCAGCCAAGATCTCGGGAGTAGAAGGGCAACTAATGAAAAACTGTTTTTT.

This chain links TRBV5-1 with TRBJ1-2; TRBD1 matches at 8 bases. Germline CDR1 is SGHRS and CDR2 is YFSETQ. Unmatched junction bases numbered 2, after V lost 4 bases and J lost 0 bases. The CDR3 length is 14 residues. The CDR3 region is CASSGTGSNYGYTF. In DNA form, the CDR3 reads TGCGCCAGCAGCGGGACAGGTTCTAACTATGGCTACACCTTC.

The chain has TRBV5-6 and TRBJ1-3; the D is unclear. Germline V gene sequence: CDR1 SGHDT, CDR2 YYEEEE. V was shortened by 0 bases and J by 0 bases, with 13 bases between the two germline ends. This CDR3 contains 17 residues. The CDR3 DNA is TGTGCCAGCAGCTTGGCCGGAGCATCCTTCTCTGGAAACACCATATATTTT. Translation gives CASSLAGASFSGNTIYF.

This clone was seen more than once but under ten times. This chain joins TRBV18 and TRBJ2-2; D is unclear. Trimming pared 1 base from V and 3 bases from J, leaving 6 bases between. The CDR3 runs 14 residues. The germline CDR1 and CDR2 sequences are KGHSH and LQKENI. The CDR3: CASSPRADTGELFF. In nucleotides, the CDR3 is TGTGCCAGCTCACCACGGGCAGACACCGGGGAGCTGTTTTTT.

This clone was recorded only once. The chain joins TRBV2 to TRBJ2-1, with 12 nucleotides matching TRBD2. Germline loops: CDR1 SNHLY, CDR2 FYNNEI. V was clipped by 8 bases and J by 3 bases; unmatched bases: 11. The CDR3 runs 17 residues. The CDR3 here is CASLGLAGGPIYNEQFF. As DNA, the CDR3 is TGTGCCAGCCTCGGGCTAGCGGGGGGGCCTATCTACAATGAGCAGTTCTTC.

The chain recombines TRBV28 with TRBJ1-1; D gene uncertain. The V and J ends lost 6 bases and 0 bases respectively, with 14 bases between them. The germline gives CDR1 MDHEN, CDR2 SYDVKM. This CDR3 contains 15 residues. The CDR3 sequence: CASSSSGLLNTEAFF. The CDR3 nucleotides are TGTGCCAGCAGCTCATCTGGACTTCTGAACACTGAAGCTTTCTTT.

This clone occurred once. The chain employs TRBV7-2 and TRBJ1-2, with TRBD1 matching 12 bases. This CDR3 has 15 residues. V lost 4 bases, J lost 7 bases, and 7 bases stayed unmatched. Germline CDR1 reads SGHTA; CDR2 reads FQGNSA. The CDR3 bases are TGTGCCAGCAGCTCAGGGACAGGGGGCGCCGGTGGCTACACCTTC. Its protein is CASSSGTGGAGGYTF.

This clone came up a few times. J is TRBJ2-1 and V is TRBV18, with D perhaps matching TRBD2 (5 bases). This CDR3 spans 13 amino acids. Per the germline V gene, CDR1 is KGHSH and CDR2 is LQKENI. V was trimmed by 4 bases and J by 8 bases, leaving 12 bases between them. CDR3 region: CASSRGLVDEQFF. CDR3 DNA sequence: TGTGCCAGCTCACGAGGGTTAGTCGATGAGCAGTTCTTC.

This clone was counted a few times. This chain links TRBV4-1 with TRBJ2-1; the match to TRBD1 covers 9 bases. The CDR3 spans 17 residues. The V gene's germline CDR1 is MGHRA and CDR2 YSYEKL. Trimming cost V 3 bases and J 8 bases; bases outside gene matches: 14. The CDR3 region is CASSHPGWRQGGDEQFF. The CDR3 DNA reads TGCGCCAGCAGCCACCCCGGATGGAGACAGGGGGGTGATGAGCAGTTCTTC.

The rearrangement links TRBV19 to TRBJ1-5, with 7 bases lining up with TRBD1. This CDR3 has 13 residues. Germline lookup yields CDR1 LNHDA and CDR2 SQIVND (reference sequence). Losses at the gene ends were 4 bases for V and 7 bases for J; bases not matched to a gene: 4. This CDR3 reads CASSKGARQPQHF. CDR3 nucleotides: TGTGCCAGTAGTAAGGGGGCGCGACAGCCCCAGCATTTT.

In DNA form, the CDR3 reads TGTGCCAGCAGCTTGGCATTTGCTGCGTACGATAACGAGCAGTACTTC. Translating it yields CASSLAFAAYDNEQYF. This rearrangement joins TRBV5-6 to TRBJ2-7; the D is unclear. The CDR3 consists of 16 residues. Trimming pared 0 bases from V and 5 bases from J, leaving 18 bases between. Germline-derived CDR1 and CDR2 are SGHDT and YYEEEE.

This clone was detected a few times. The chain carries TRBV9 and TRBJ2-1; 9 nucleotides agree with TRBD2. This CDR3 has 17 residues. The trim removed 0 bases at V and 7 bases at J, leaving 11 bases unmatched. Germline values: CDR1 SGDLS, CDR2 YYNGEE. CDR3 bases: TGTGCCAGCAGCGTAGCAGGGTCTGCTAGCGGGGAGAATGAGCAGTTCTTC. Translated, it gives CASSVAGSASGENEQFF. The full variable domain, rest sourced from reference TRBV9 and TRBJ2-1, is DSGVTQTPKHLITATGQRVTLRCSPRSGDLSVYWYQQSLDQGLQFLIQYYNGEERAKGNILERFSAQQFPDLHSELNLSSLELGDSALYFCASSVAGSASGENEQFFGPGTRLTVL.

This clone has a single count. V is TRBV10-3 and J is TRBJ2-7; 14 nucleotides agree with TRBD2. This CDR3 is built from 17 residues. Germline CDR1 reads ENHRY; CDR2 reads SYGVKD. The V segment lost 0 bases and the J segment 4 bases; nucleotides outside the gene matches: 5. In nucleotides, the CDR3 is TGTGCCATCAGTGAGTCCGGGACTAGCGGGGGAAAGTACGAGCAGTACTTC. This codes for CAISESGTSGGKYEQYF.

V and J are TRBV5-6 and TRBJ2-7; weak D call: TRBD2 (5 bases). The CDR3 has 16 amino acids. CDR1 and CDR2 from the germline V gene are SGHDT and YYEEEE. Trimming removed 5 bases from V and 6 bases from J, with 24 bases in between. CDR3 sequence: CASRPERSAPGVEQYF. The CDR3 DNA follows: TGTGCCAGCAGACCCGAGCGGAGTGCCCCCGGAGTCGAGCAGTACTTC.